The clone carrying this TCR beta chain occurred many times. The CDR3 sequence is 17 residues long. Germline V gene sequence: CDR1 SGHAT, CDR2 FQNNGV. V was cut by 4 bases and J by 1 base, with 20 bases left in between. This specimen comes from a study of Graves' ophthalmopathy and Graves' hyperthyroidism. RNA transcripts were the template, and TCR beta CDR3 regions were amplified from them. First-round RT-PCR employed HTBI primers, with a second-round multiplex PCR after it. TCRdb analysed the multiplex PCR reads with MiXCR anew, one entry per CDR3 protein. The sample has about 370,000 distinct CDR3 sequences, 15% to 20% seen once. Patients with other autoimmune diseases, uncontrolled infections, pregnancy or lactation were excluded. The PBMCs originated from less than 13 ml of fresh peripheral blood.

The chain joins TRBV11-2 to TRBJ2-7; possible D gene TRBD1, 6 bases. The source material was peripheral blood. This sequence was found in a young woman with Graves' ophthalmopathy. CDR3 residues: CASSSLARGGRSYEQYF. As DNA, the CDR3 is TGTGCCAGCAGCTCTCTGGCTCGTGGGGGCCGATCCTACGAGCAGTACTTC.